The 14 T cell receptor beta chains in this list originate from one sample, sequenced in a study of T cell responses to AZD1222 COVID-19 vaccine. Profiled with immunoSEQ multiplex PCR; TCRdb holds only in-frame clones, not every one. The table lists about 140,000 clones, 85% to 90% of them singletons. Sequencing was performed on peripheral blood, taken 28 days after the second AZD1222 dose. These receptors were obtained from an adult who received the AZD1222 COVID-19 vaccine.

This sequence joins TRBV5-5 and TRBJ1-4; D may be TRBD1 (5 bases). V lost 4 bases and J 6 bases, leaving 16 bases between the germline ends. The CDR3 sequence is 15 residues long. Germline assignment: CDR1 SGHKS and CDR2 YYEKEE (reference sequence). As DNA, the CDR3 is TGTGCCAGCAGCCAACTCCGGGACGGAGATGAAAAACTGTTTTTT. Translation gives CASSQLRDGDEKLFF.

J is TRBJ1-3 and V is TRBV2, with TRBD1 matching 7 bases. The CDR3 has 14 amino acids. The junction had 6 bases not matched to a gene; V was cut back by 6 bases and J by 4 bases. Germline V gene lookup returns CDR1 SNHLY and CDR2 FYNNEI. CDR3 sequence (DNA): TGTGCCAGCAGGAGAGACAGGGAAGGAAACACCATATATTTT. This sequence encodes CASRRDREGNTIYF. The whole variable domain, remainder taken from reference TRBV2 and TRBJ1-3, is EPEVTQTPSHQVTQMGQEVILRCVPISNHLYFYWYRQILGQKVEFLVSFYNNEISEKSEIFDDQFSVERPDGSNFTLKIRSTKLEDSAMYFCASRRDREGNTIYFGEGSWLTVV.

The chain joins TRBV4-3 to TRBJ1-5; unclear D gene. Trimming left V 1 base short and J 9 bases short, with 13 bases between. Germline V CDR1 and CDR2: LGHNA, YSLEER. The CDR3 runs 14 residues. CDR3 protein: CASSQVTGDRPQHF. In nucleotides, the CDR3 is TGCGCCAGCAGCCAAGTAACCGGGGATCGGCCCCAGCATTTT.

The CDR3 loop reads CASSNPQFVNIQYF. The CDR3 DNA reads as TGTGCCAGCAGCAACCCACAGTTCGTAAACATTCAGTACTTC. The chain links TRBV5-4 to TRBJ2-4, with D hard to call. The V and J ends lost 4 bases and 6 bases respectively, with 14 bases between them. The CDR3 runs to 14 residues. Germline-derived CDR1 and CDR2 are SGHNT and YYREEE (reference sequence).

The chain is built from TRBV5-4 and TRBJ2-1; 8 bases fit TRBD2. The CDR3 loop spans 14 amino acids. CDR1 SGHNT and CDR2 YYREEE come from the germline V gene (reference sequence). V lost 4 bases, J lost 4 bases, and 4 bases stayed unmatched. The CDR3 DNA reads TGTGCCAGCAGCCCGAAGCGGGAGTACAATGAGCAGTTCTTC. Its protein is CASSPKREYNEQFF.

This chain joins TRBV5-1 and TRBJ1-1; D unresolved. V was trimmed by 4 bases and J by 8 bases, leaving 12 bases between them. The CDR3 sequence is 12 residues long. The germline V gene has CDR1 SGHRS and CDR2 YFSETQ. The CDR3 DNA reads TGCGCCAGCAGCGATGCCCCAACGGAAGCTTTCTTT. Translating it yields CASSDAPTEAFF.

This clone was seen a few times. The chain uses TRBV3-1 (or the pseudogene TRBV3-2) and TRBJ2-7, with TRBD2 identical over 10 bases. Losses at the gene ends were 4 bases for V and 0 bases for J; bases not matched to a gene: 3. Germline lookup yields CDR1 LGHDT and CDR2 YNNKEL (reference sequence). The CDR3 runs 15 residues. CDR3 loop: CASSRSGGDSYEQYF. CDR3 DNA sequence: TGTGCCAGCAGCCGCAGCGGGGGGGACTCCTACGAGCAGTACTTC.

The chain couples TRBV7-9 to TRBJ1-1; TRBD1 might be the D (6 bases). Germline lookup yields CDR1 SEHNR and CDR2 FQNEAQ (reference sequence). The V and J ends lost 8 bases and 5 bases respectively, with 15 bases between them. CDR3 length equals 13 residues. CDR3 in amino acids: CASFGGLGTEAFF. CDR3 DNA sequence: TGTGCCAGCTTTGGGGGGCTGGGAACTGAAGCTTTCTTT.

The J gene is TRBJ2-7, the V gene TRBV28, with unresolved D. Trimming took 0 bases from V and 3 from J, leaving 9 bases between them. Germline V gives CDR1 MDHEN, CDR2 SYDVKM. The CDR3 has 14 amino acids. As DNA, the CDR3 is TGTGCCAGCAGTTTATGGCAGAATTACTACGAGCAGTACTTC. Residues: CASSLWQNYYEQYF.

CDR3 sequence (DNA): TGTGCCAGCTCACCACAGGCGGAGCTCCCGGGGACCCAGTACTTC. Translation gives CASSPQAELPGTQYF. This rearrangement joins TRBV18 to TRBJ2-5; no firm D call. The germline gives CDR1 KGHSH, CDR2 LQKENI. Trimming stripped 1 base from V and 7 bases from J, with 16 bases between. The CDR3 runs to 15 residues.

The chain recombines TRBV19 with TRBJ1-4; a possible D gene is TRBD1 (6 bases). From germline, CDR1 is LNHDA and CDR2 SQIVND (reference sequence). The CDR3 contains 14 residues. CDR3 loop: CATGKQGHGEKLFF. The CDR3 DNA follows: TGTGCGACGGGTAAACAGGGACACGGTGAAAAACTGTTTTTT.

The chain uses TRBV7-2 and TRBJ2-1; D possibly uses TRBD1 or TRBD2 (7 bases each). V lost 5 bases and J lost 9, with 23 bases in between. The CDR3 totals 16 residues. Germline-derived CDR1 and CDR2 are SGHTA and FQGNSA. The DNA for the CDR3 is TGTGCCAGCAGCCAGGGGGGAGCGGGGTTCCGGGGTGAGCAGTTCTTC. This encodes CASSQGGAGFRGEQFF.

This sequence joins TRBV20-1 and TRBJ2-7; D might be TRBD1 (5 bases). The CDR3 covers 10 residues. The germline V gene has CDR1 DFQATT and CDR2 SNEGSKA (reference sequence). This CDR3 reads CSAGTYEQYF. DNA for the CDR3: TGCAGCGCAGGGACCTACGAGCAGTACTTC.

The chain joins TRBV2 to TRBJ1-2; 8 bases map to TRBD1. Losses at the gene ends were 5 bases for V and 3 bases for J; bases not matched to a gene: 2. The CDR3 consists of 13 residues. Germline values: CDR1 SNHLY, CDR2 FYNNEI. CDR3 region: CASSRDRYYGYTF. DNA of the CDR3: TGTGCCAGCAGTCGGGACAGGTACTATGGCTACACCTTC.